Each of the 32 T cell receptor beta chains below was sequenced from the same sample in a study of T-cell reconstitution after alpha-beta-depleted transplantation in children. A TCRbeta library incorporating unique molecular identifiers was prepared. TCRdb re-called the PCR reads with MiXCR, one entry per CDR3 protein. The sample carries about 500,000 distinct CDR3 sequences, over 25% recorded once. The sample was PBMCs from the stem cell graft donor, taken from the stem cell graft. The receptors come from a human donor who donated a stem cell graft to a child with aplastic anemia.

In this sample, this clonotype turned up a few times. The chain joins TRBV27 to TRBJ1-5; no definite D call. This CDR3 region has 16 residues. Germline CDR1 is MNHEY and CDR2 is SMNVEV (reference sequence). V shed 3 bases and J shed 0 bases, with 12 bases lying between them. Here the CDR3 DNA reads TGTGCCAGCAGTTTGGCCCCCCGGGGTAGCAATCAGCCCCAGCATTTT. This sequence encodes CASSLAPRGSNQPQHF.

The chain is built from TRBV12-3 or TRBV12-4 and TRBJ1-2, with 10 bases that match TRBD1. CDR3 length equals 15 residues. V dropped 3 bases and J dropped 8; count of bases not matched to a gene: 9. CDR3 amino acids: CASSFSDRGFEGYTF. The CDR3 DNA follows: TGTGCCAGCAGTTTTTCGGACAGGGGGTTTGAAGGCTACACCTTC.

The genes are TRBV7-2 and TRBJ1-1; D may be TRBD1 (6 bases). Germline loops: CDR1 SGHTA, CDR2 FQGNSA. There are 14 residues in the CDR3. The germline V and J ends were trimmed by 8 bases and 8 bases, with 21 bases remaining between them. CDR3 loop: CASSPEGGGLEAFF. The CDR3 bases are TGTGCCAGCTCCCCCGAAGGAGGGGGGCTGGAAGCTTTCTTT.

This clonotype was counted only a few times. The chain employs TRBV20-1 and TRBJ1-2; no firm D call. The length of the CDR3 is 13 residues. Germline V lookup: CDR1 DFQATT, CDR2 SNEGSKA (reference sequence). V gave up 5 bases and J gave up 8 bases, with 18 bases separating them. DNA for the CDR3: TGCAGTGCTCAGGCGGGAGGTGGTCAGGGCTACACCTTC. Protein: CSAQAGGGQGYTF.

V is TRBV30 and J is TRBJ1-6; D is perhaps TRBD1 (5 bases). V shed 3 bases and J shed 8 bases, with 17 bases lying between them. Germline-derived CDR1 and CDR2 are GTSNPN and SVGIG (reference sequence). The CDR3 runs to 15 residues. The CDR3 DNA follows: TGTGCCTGGAGCGGACGCGGGGACTACTATTCACCCCTCCACTTT. Amino acids: CAWSGRGDYYSPLHF.

This clonotype was seen a few times. V and J are TRBV28 and TRBJ2-7; no clear D. Germline V lookup: CDR1 MDHEN, CDR2 SYDVKM. V lost 4 bases, J lost 8 bases, and 9 bases lay in between. The CDR3 consists of 11 residues. In nucleotides, the CDR3 is TGTGCCAGCAGTTCCCCATGGAAGCAGTACTTC. Translation: CASSSPWKQYF.

The chain couples TRBV27 to TRBJ2-1; no clear D gene. The CDR3 is 13 residues long. CDR1 and CDR2 from the germline V gene are MNHEY and SMNVEV (reference sequence). V lost 2 bases to trimming and J lost 8 bases, with 10 bases between them. CDR3 region: CASSLLVTHEQFF. CDR3 sequence (DNA): TGTGCCAGCAGTTTACTAGTTACCCATGAGCAGTTCTTC.

This clonotype was counted many times. The J gene is TRBJ2-5, the V gene TRBV20-1; D tentatively fits TRBD1 or TRBD2 (6 bases each). With 1 base removed from V and 5 bases from J, the gap between germline ends came to 11 bases. Germline loops: CDR1 DFQATT, CDR2 SNEGSKA (reference sequence). The CDR3 contains 13 residues. The CDR3 DNA follows: TGCAGTGCTAGAGTAGGGGGGAGGGAGACCCAGTACTTC. This translates into CSARVGGRETQYF.

The chain combines TRBV20-1 with TRBJ2-1; 10 bases line up with TRBD2. J gave up 3 bases and V 6 bases, and 8 bases lay outside the gene matches. The CDR3 covers 15 residues. CDR1 and CDR2 (germline): DFQATT, SNEGSKA (reference sequence). DNA for the CDR3: TGCAGTGCGCCCCGGAGCGGGAGGGGCTACAATGAGCAGTTCTTC. It is translated as CSAPRSGRGYNEQFF.

Only a few counts were recorded for this clonotype. The rearrangement uses TRBV7-2 and TRBJ2-1; 8 bases are shared with TRBD2. Germline assignment: CDR1 SGHTA and CDR2 FQGNSA. The trim removed 5 bases at V and 4 bases at J, leaving 7 bases unmatched. There are 15 residues in the CDR3. In nucleotides, the CDR3 is TGTGCCAGCAGCATATTAGCGGGAATGTACAATGAGCAGTTCTTC. Translating it yields CASSILAGMYNEQFF.

This clonotype was seen more than once but under ten times. The rearrangement joins TRBV7-8 to TRBJ1-1; 7 positions agree with TRBD1. The length of the CDR3 is 15 residues. The trim removed 3 bases at V and 5 bases at J, leaving 9 bases unmatched. CDR1 SGHVS and CDR2 FQNEAQ come from the germline V gene. This chain's CDR3 is CASSFQTGTGTEAFF. The CDR3, as DNA: TGTGCCAGCAGCTTTCAGACAGGGACGGGAACTGAAGCTTTCTTT.

The rearrangement joins TRBV9 to TRBJ1-2; TRBD1 agrees at 7 bases. Germline V gene sequence: CDR1 SGDLS, CDR2 YYNGEE. With 2 bases clipped from V and 5 bases from J, the junction kept 6 bases outside the gene matches. The CDR3 loop spans 14 amino acids. The CDR3 DNA sequence: TGTGCCAGCAGCGTGGACAGGACCTTTTATGGCTACACCTTC. Amino acid sequence: CASSVDRTFYGYTF.

This rearrangement joins TRBV15 to TRBJ2-3; D could derive from TRBD1 or TRBD2 (6 bases each). The CDR3 contains 16 residues. V was clipped by 0 bases and J by 0 bases, with 10 bases between them. Germline loops: CDR1 LNHNV, CDR2 YYDKDF (reference sequence). The CDR3 nucleotides read TGTGCCACCAGCAGAGATCAGGGGACTAGCACAGATACGCAGTATTTT. The encoded protein is CATSRDQGTSTDTQYF.

This clonotype came up a few times. The chain is built from TRBV5-1 and TRBJ2-6; D unclear. Germline CDR1 is SGHRS and CDR2 is YFSETQ. V lost 4 bases to trimming and J lost 2 bases, with 13 bases between them. This CDR3 has 16 residues. In DNA form, the CDR3 reads TGCGCCAGCAGCCAGAGTGGGTCCCCTGGGGCCAACGTCCTGACTTTC. It is translated as CASSQSGSPGANVLTF.

The V call is TRBV29-1, the J call TRBJ2-1; TRBD1 matches 9 bases. V lost 1 base, J lost 4 bases, and 2 bases stayed unmatched. Germline V gives CDR1 SQVTM, CDR2 ANQGSEA. The CDR3 extends over 14 amino acids. The chain's CDR3 is CSVEGGTGYNEQFF. CDR3 DNA sequence: TGCAGCGTTGAAGGGGGGACAGGGTACAATGAGCAGTTCTTC.

V gene TRBV15 combines with J gene TRBJ2-5; D uncertain. This CDR3 comprises 16 residues. V was trimmed by 6 bases and J by 2 bases, leaving 19 bases between them. The V gene's germline CDR1 is LNHNV and CDR2 YYDKDF (reference sequence). The CDR3 loop is CATRELTRAFQETQYF. The CDR3 nucleotides are TGTGCCACCAGGGAGCTCACCCGGGCCTTTCAAGAGACCCAGTACTTC.

The chain has TRBV6-1 and TRBJ2-5; 9 nucleotides match TRBD1. V shed 5 bases and J 7 bases; nucleotides not matched to a gene: 11. This CDR3 spans 15 amino acids. The germline CDR1 and CDR2 sequences are MNHNS and SASEGT. The CDR3 nucleotides read TGTGCCAGCAGTCAACCGGGACAGGGTGTGGGGACCCAGTACTTC. It translates to CASSQPGQGVGTQYF.

V and J are TRBV19 and TRBJ1-1, with 7 bases aligning to TRBD1. The V and J ends lost 5 bases and 1 base, in that order; junction bases with no gene match: 7. The CDR3 extends over 15 amino acids. Germline V CDR1 and CDR2: LNHDA, SQIVND (reference sequence). The CDR3, as DNA: TGTGCCAGTAGTGTTGGGGACAGAACGAACACTGAAGCTTTCTTT. Protein sequence: CASSVGDRTNTEAFF.

The J gene is TRBJ1-4, the V gene TRBV7-2, with 10 bases fitting TRBD1. CDR1 and CDR2 from the germline V gene are SGHTA and FQGNSA. CDR3 length: 15 residues. The V and J ends lost 6 bases and 6 bases, in that order; junction bases with no gene match: 7. The CDR3: CASSFTGTGDEKLFF. The DNA for the CDR3 is TGTGCCAGCAGTTTTACCGGGACAGGGGATGAAAAACTGTTTTTT.

The chain couples TRBV24-1 to TRBJ2-5, with 13 bases matching TRBD2. The CDR3 runs 18 residues. Germline V gene lookup returns CDR1 KGHDR and CDR2 SFDVKD. The V and J ends lost 4 bases and 5 bases, in that order; junction bases with no gene match: 12. CDR3: CATSEPSGTSGMGETQYF. The CDR3 nucleotides read TGTGCCACCAGTGAGCCGAGCGGGACTAGCGGGATGGGGGAGACCCAGTACTTC.

The chain recombines TRBV5-8 with TRBJ1-5; perhaps TRBD1 as D (5 bases). CDR3 size: 17 residues. Trimming stripped 4 bases from V and 7 bases from J, with 24 bases between. Germline V CDR1 and CDR2: SGHTS, YDEGEE. CDR3 nucleotides: TGTGCCAGCAGCGGGGGGTGGGTTGGGCAAGTTCGGCAGCCCCAGCATTTT. It specifies CASSGGWVGQVRQPQHF.

The genes are TRBV27 and TRBJ1-2, with a weak D call TRBD1 (6 bases). CDR1 and CDR2 (germline): MNHEY, SMNVEV (reference sequence). This CDR3 has 13 residues. Trimming took off 8 bases at V and 8 bases at J, with 18 bases between the two ends. The CDR3, as DNA: TGTGCCAGCGGGCCCCTCGGGGGCAAGGGCTACACCTTC. Translation: CASGPLGGKGYTF.

This clonotype was counted a few times. The CDR3 reads CASSLGTGDYNEQFF. In DNA form, the CDR3 reads TGCGCCAGCAGCTTGGGGACAGGGGACTACAATGAGCAGTTCTTC. The chain has TRBV5-1 and TRBJ2-1; 9 bases map to TRBD1. Trimming cost V 0 bases and J 3 bases; bases outside gene matches: 1. The CDR3 length is 15 residues. Looked up from germline, CDR1 is SGHRS and CDR2 is YFSETQ.

V and J are TRBV7-2 and TRBJ2-1; 9 nucleotides agree with TRBD2. CDR1 is SGHTA, CDR2 FQGNSA, per germline. Trimming removed 2 bases from V and 2 bases from J; junction bases left unmatched: 7. The CDR3 covers 17 residues. As DNA, the CDR3 is TGTGCCAGCAGCTTACGGGCCGGACTAGCGACCTACAATGAGCAGTTCTTC. This gives the protein CASSLRAGLATYNEQFF.

The chain recombines TRBV19 with TRBJ1-5, with D uncertain. CDR1 and CDR2 (germline): LNHDA, SQIVND (reference sequence). This CDR3 has 12 residues. Trimming shortened V by 11 bases and J by 0 bases, and 8 bases separated the two germline ends. CDR3 sequence reads: CAGGSSNQPQHF. CDR3 nucleotide sequence: TGTGCCGGAGGATCTAGCAATCAGCCCCAGCATTTT.

This clonotype was observed a handful of times. The chain uses TRBV13 and TRBJ1-2; D gene ambiguous. Germline V CDR1 and CDR2: PRHDT, FYEKMQ (reference sequence). The length of the CDR3 is 15 residues. V was clipped by 3 bases and J by 0 bases, with 11 bases between them. CDR3 in DNA: TGTGCCAGCAGCTTGCGGACGGTAGCTAACTATGGCTACACCTTC. Its translation: CASSLRTVANYGYTF.

The chain joins TRBV9 to TRBJ1-5; D is perhaps TRBD1 (5 bases). This CDR3 is 15 amino acids long. Trimming left V 0 bases short and J 5 bases short, with 12 bases between. Germline V CDR1 and CDR2: SGDLS, YYNGEE. The CDR3 bases are TGTGCCAGCAGCGTAGCTGAAGGGGTCGATCAGCCCCAGCATTTT. It specifies CASSVAEGVDQPQHF.

This clonotype came up a few times. The chain employs TRBV30 and TRBJ1-1; the match to TRBD1 covers 12 bases. V was clipped by 8 bases and J by 5 bases; unmatched bases: 12. Germline CDR1 and CDR2: GTSNPN and SVGIG (reference sequence). The CDR3 contains 15 residues. The CDR3 protein is CASNRDRGPETEAFF. The CDR3 DNA reads TGTGCCAGCAACCGGGACAGGGGGCCGGAAACTGAAGCTTTCTTT.

Only a few counts were recorded for this clonotype. The chain couples TRBV20-1 to TRBJ2-7; no firm D call. CDR3 size: 12 residues. The V and J ends lost 5 bases and 1 base respectively, with 9 bases between them. Germline CDR1 DFQATT, CDR2 SNEGSKA (reference sequence). This CDR3 reads CSAPTTSYEQYF. In DNA, the CDR3 is TGCAGTGCTCCTACTACTTCCTACGAGCAGTACTTC.

This clonotype has only a few counts. The junction does not match germline at one end; this may be a read error. The chain uses TRBV29-1 and TRBJ2-3; D unresolved. Germline V CDR1 and CDR2: SQVTM, ANQGSEA. The CDR3 contains 14 residues. For the CDR3, the DNA is TGCAGCATAACGATACTACCGAGCAAAGATACGCAGTATTTT. Translating it yields CSITILPSKDTQYF.

The J gene is TRBJ2-4, the V gene TRBV29-1; D is perhaps TRBD1 or TRBD2 (5 bases each). This CDR3 is built from 16 residues. V lost 1 base to trimming and J lost 6 bases, with 19 bases between them. Germline CDR1 and CDR2: SQVTM and ANQGSEA. CDR3 residues: CSVEVVLGVGRNIQYF. CDR3 DNA sequence: TGCAGCGTTGAAGTCGTGCTGGGGGTCGGGCGAAACATTCAGTACTTC.

This chain joins TRBV15 and TRBJ2-1; 10 positions match TRBD2. J lost 4 bases, V lost 3 bases, and 3 bases had no gene match. The CDR3 is made up of 15 amino acids. Looked up from germline, CDR1 is LNHNV and CDR2 is YYDKDF (reference sequence). The CDR3 DNA reads as TGTGCCACCAGCAGGATAGCGGGAGGTTACAATGAGCAGTTCTTC. This translates into CATSRIAGGYNEQFF.